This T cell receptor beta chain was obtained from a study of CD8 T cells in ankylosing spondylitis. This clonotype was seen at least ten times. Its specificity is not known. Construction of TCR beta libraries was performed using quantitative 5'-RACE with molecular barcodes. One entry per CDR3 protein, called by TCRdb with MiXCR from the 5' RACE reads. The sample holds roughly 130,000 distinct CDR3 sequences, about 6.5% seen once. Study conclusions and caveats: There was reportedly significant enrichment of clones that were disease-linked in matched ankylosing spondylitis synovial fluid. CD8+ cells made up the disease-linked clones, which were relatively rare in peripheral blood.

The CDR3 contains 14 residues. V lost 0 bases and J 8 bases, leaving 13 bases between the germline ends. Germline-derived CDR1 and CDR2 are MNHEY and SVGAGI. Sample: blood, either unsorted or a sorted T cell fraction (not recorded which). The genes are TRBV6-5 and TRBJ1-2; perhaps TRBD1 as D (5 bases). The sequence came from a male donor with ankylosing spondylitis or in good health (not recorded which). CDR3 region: CASSYSVGAGGYTF. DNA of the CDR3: TGTGCCAGCAGTTACTCTGTTGGGGCCGGAGGCTACACCTTC.